This T cell receptor (beta chain) comes out of a study of shared clonotypes between healthy human individuals. Findings and limits, study-wide: Generation probabilities of non-shared clonotypes were lower (relative to those shared by all four donors). Clonotype sharing among donors likely depends on sequencing depth.

Regarding this clone: Its target is unknown.

The table came from immunoSEQ multiplex PCR; TCRdb's copy has only in-frame clones and leaves some out. The data show some 2.1 million clones, 85% to 95% seen once. Trimming removed 0 bases from V and 8 bases from J, with 11 bases in between. This CDR3 is built from 14 residues. Germline V gives CDR1 SGHRS, CDR2 YFSETQ. The V gene is TRBV5-1, the J gene TRBJ1-4; D remains unclear. The sample was naive CD4+ T cells sorted from blood. The subset denotes: CD45RA+ positively selected. The TCR sequence derives from a young man in good health. CDR3 residues: CASSLAGVEEKLFF. CDR3 DNA: TGCGCCAGCAGCTTGGCCGGAGTAGAGGAAAAACTGTTTTTT.